The sequence of this TCR beta chain was determined in a study of blood T cell repertoires in COVID-19. In germline, CDR1 is MDHEN, CDR2 SYDVKM. CDR3 size: 15 residues. With 3 bases clipped from V and 3 bases from J, the junction kept 4 bases outside the gene matches. In the authors' methods: Amplifying reference gene primers gave estimates of nucleated cell counts. Sequencing was performed with immunoSEQ multiplex PCR; in TCRdb, only in-frame clones are kept and a portion is missing. D and trimming come from the DNA, and the V and J calls and clone size come from that table. The sample holds 100,000 to 120,000 clones; about 76% are singletons and the top ten take over 35%.

The sample consisted of peripheral blood. The sequence derives from a man aged 80 or over with acute or convalescent COVID-19. V is TRBV28 and J is TRBJ1-1; 10 nucleotides agree with TRBD1. CDR3 loop: CASSFPGQGDTEAFF. Written as DNA, the CDR3 is TGTGCCAGCAGTTTTCCCGGACAGGGGGACACTGAAGCTTTCTTT.